The 5 T cell receptor beta chains listed next were all sequenced from one sample in a study of OX40 agonist ivuxolimab in advanced cancers. Clones were read by immunoSEQ multiplex PCR, and TCRdb kept only the in-frame ones, dropping some. The sample includes 70,000 to 75,000 clones, roughly four fifths of them seen just once. The specimen was CD4+ or CD8+ T cells sorted from blood, collected in a trial of the OX40 agonist ivuxolimab. The source is an adult with an advanced solid tumor such as melanoma, head and neck, liver or kidney cancer.

The chain recombines TRBV5-1 with TRBJ2-2; possibly TRBD2 for D (5 bases). Trimming pared 4 bases from V and 4 bases from J, leaving 11 bases between. Per the germline V gene, CDR1 is SGHRS and CDR2 is YFSETQ. CDR3 size: 14 residues. CDR3 amino acids: CASSAGGPTGELFF. The CDR3 nucleotides are TGCGCCAGCAGCGCCGGAGGTCCCACCGGGGAGCTGTTTTTT.

This clone has only one observation. This sequence joins TRBV27 and TRBJ1-1, with D uncertain. This CDR3 is built from 14 residues. Germline assignment: CDR1 MNHEY and CDR2 SMNVEV (reference sequence). V dropped 5 bases and J dropped 1 base, with 11 bases sitting between them. The CDR3 region is CASSRPGGNTEAFF. DNA of the CDR3: TGTGCCAGCAGTCGCCCGGGTGGGAACACTGAAGCTTTCTTT.

This clone was detected only once. This chain connects TRBV5-1 to TRBJ1-4; TRBD1 might be the D (5 bases). The germline V and J ends were trimmed by 3 bases and 0 bases, with 6 bases remaining between them. Germline V gene sequence: CDR1 SGHRS, CDR2 YFSETQ. This CDR3 has 14 residues. Here the CDR3 reads CASSSGTTNEKLFF. The DNA for the CDR3 is TGCGCCAGCAGCTCAGGGACAACTAATGAAAAACTGTTTTTT.

This chain joins TRBV9 and TRBJ1-3, with D unclear. Between the trimmed V and J ends, which lost 4 bases and 4 bases, there was a span of 9 bases. Germline assignment: CDR1 SGDLS and CDR2 YYNGEE. The CDR3 covers 13 residues. The CDR3 DNA sequence: TGTGCCAGCAGCTCCAACGTCGGAAACACCATATATTTT. Translated, it gives CASSSNVGNTIYF.

The V gene is TRBV7-2, the J gene TRBJ2-1, with TRBD2 identical over 10 bases. The V and J ends lost 3 bases and 9 bases, in that order; junction bases with no gene match: 14. CDR1 is SGHTA and CDR2 is FQGNSA in the germline V gene. The length of the CDR3 is 17 residues. CDR3 bases: TGTGCCAGCAGCTTTTCGGCCCGCAGCGGGAGGGCCCGTGAGCAGTTCTTC. Translation: CASSFSARSGRAREQFF.